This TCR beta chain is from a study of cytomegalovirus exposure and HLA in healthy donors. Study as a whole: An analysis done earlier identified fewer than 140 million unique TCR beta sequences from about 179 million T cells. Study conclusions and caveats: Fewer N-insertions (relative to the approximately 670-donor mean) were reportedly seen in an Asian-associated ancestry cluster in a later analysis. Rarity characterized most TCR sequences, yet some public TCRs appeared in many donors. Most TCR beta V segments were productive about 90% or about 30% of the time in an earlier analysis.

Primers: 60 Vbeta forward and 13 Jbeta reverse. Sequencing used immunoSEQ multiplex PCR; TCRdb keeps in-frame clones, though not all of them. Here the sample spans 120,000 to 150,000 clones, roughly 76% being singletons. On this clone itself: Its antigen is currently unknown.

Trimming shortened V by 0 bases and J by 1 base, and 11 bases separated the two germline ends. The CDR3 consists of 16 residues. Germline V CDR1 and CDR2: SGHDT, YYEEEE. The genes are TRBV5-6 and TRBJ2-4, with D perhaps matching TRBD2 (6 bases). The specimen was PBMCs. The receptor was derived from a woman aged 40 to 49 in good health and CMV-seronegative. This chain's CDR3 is CASSLVIRGAKNIQYF. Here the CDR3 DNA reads TGTGCCAGCAGCTTGGTGATTCGGGGGGCCAAAAACATTCAGTACTTC. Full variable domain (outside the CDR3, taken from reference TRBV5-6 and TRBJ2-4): DAGVTQSPTHLIKTRGQQVTLRCSPKSGHDTVSWYQQALGQGPQFIFQYYEEEERQRGNFPDRFSGHQFPNYSSELNVNALLLGDSALYLCASSLVIRGAKNIQYFGAGTRLSVL.